The 2 T cell receptor beta chains below come from one sample, sequenced in a study of immune evolution from preneoplasia to lung adenocarcinoma. Assay: immunoSEQ multiplex PCR; the TCRdb copy retains only in-frame clones and omits some. Of about 4,300 clones listed, over 65% are singletons. Material: FFPE adjacent normal lung tissue. The origin of the receptors is a person aged 60-80 years with lung adenocarcinoma.

The chain employs TRBV7-6 and TRBJ2-1; 10 nucleotides line up with TRBD2. Trimming cost V 5 bases and J 5 bases; bases outside gene matches: 9. Germline V gene lookup returns CDR1 SGHVS and CDR2 FNYEAQ. The CDR3 sequence is 16 residues long. The CDR3 sequence: CASSPRAGGPNNEQFF. The CDR3 region has the DNA TGTGCCAGCAGCCCCCGAGCGGGAGGGCCCAACAATGAGCAGTTCTTC.

V gene TRBV4-1 combines with J gene TRBJ2-3; 14 nucleotides agree with TRBD2. The CDR3 runs 19 residues. The V and J ends lost 0 bases and 6 bases, in that order; junction bases with no gene match: 11. Germline CDR1 is MGHRA and CDR2 is YSYEKL. The CDR3 DNA reads as TGCGCCAGCAGCCAAGATGTTGAGACTAGCGGGAGGGGAGGTGATACGCAGTATTTT. It codes for CASSQDVETSGRGGDTQYF.